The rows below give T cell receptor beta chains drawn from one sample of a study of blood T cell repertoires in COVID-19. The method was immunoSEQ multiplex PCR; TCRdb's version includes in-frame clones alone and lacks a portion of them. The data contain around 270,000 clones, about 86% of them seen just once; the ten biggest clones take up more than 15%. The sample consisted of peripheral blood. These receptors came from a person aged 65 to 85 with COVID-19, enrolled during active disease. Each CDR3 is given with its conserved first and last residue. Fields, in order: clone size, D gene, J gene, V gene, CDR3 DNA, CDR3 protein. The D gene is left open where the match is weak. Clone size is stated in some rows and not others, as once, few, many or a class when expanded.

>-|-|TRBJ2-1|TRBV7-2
TGTGCCAGCAGCCCACACTCCCAGGGTACTCTCTACAATGAGCAGTTCTTC
CASSPHSQGTLYNEQFF
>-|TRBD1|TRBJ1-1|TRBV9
TGTGCCAGCAGCATCGGGACAGGGAACACTGAAGCTTTCTTT
CASSIGTGNTEAFF
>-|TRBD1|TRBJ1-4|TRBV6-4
TGTGCCAGCAGTGACTCTAGGGGACAGGGGGCTGATGAAAAACTGTTTTTT
CASSDSRGQGADEKLFF
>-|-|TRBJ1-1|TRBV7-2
TGTGCCAGCAGCTTATCACAGGGATTTGAAGCTTTCTTT
CASSLSQGFEAFF
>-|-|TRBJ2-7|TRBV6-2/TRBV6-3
TGTGCCAGCAGTTACCACAGAAAGAGCTACGAGCAGTACTTC
CASSYHRKSYEQYF
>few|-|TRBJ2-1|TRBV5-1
TGCGCCAGCAGCCTAAAGTTGGATGAGCAGTTCTTC
CASSLKLDEQFF
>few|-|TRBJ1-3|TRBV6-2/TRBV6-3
TGTGCCAGCACCCCGACAGATGGAAACACCATATATTTT
CASTPTDGNTIYF
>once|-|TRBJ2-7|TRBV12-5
TGTGCTAGTGGATCGACTAGCTACGAGCAGTACTTC
CASGSTSYEQYF
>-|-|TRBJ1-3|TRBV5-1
TGCGCCAGCAGCTTGGATCCCCTCTCTGGAAACACCATATATTTT
CASSLDPLSGNTIYF
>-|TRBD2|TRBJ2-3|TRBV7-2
TGTGCCAGCAGCTTCGGTTTTCGGGGGGCAGATACGCAGTATTTT
CASSFGFRGADTQYF
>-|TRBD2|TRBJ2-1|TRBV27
TGTGCCAGCAGTTTGATCGGGACTAGCGGCTACAATGAGCAGTTCTTC
CASSLIGTSGYNEQFF
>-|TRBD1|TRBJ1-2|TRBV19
TGTGCCAGTAGTAACCAAGGACAGGGGGGCTATGGCTACACCTTC
CASSNQGQGGYGYTF
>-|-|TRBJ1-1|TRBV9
TGTGCCAGCAGCGTGACGGGTGGACAGCACCCTGAAGCTTTCTTT
CASSVTGGQHPEAFF
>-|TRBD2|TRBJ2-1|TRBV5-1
TGCGCCAGCAGGGTCAGCGGGGGATACAATGAGCAGTTCTTC
CASRVSGGYNEQFF
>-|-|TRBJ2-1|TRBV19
TGTGCCAGTACCACCCAGGCCTCCCCCGACAATGAGCAGTTCTTC
CASTTQASPDNEQFF
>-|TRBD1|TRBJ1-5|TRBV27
TGTGCCAGCAGTTCGCTCTCGCAGGGGGCAGGTCAGCCCCAGCATTTT
CASSSLSQGAGQPQHF
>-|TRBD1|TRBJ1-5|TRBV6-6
TGTGCCAGCAGTTACTCGGACAGGGGCGGTCATCAGCCCCAGCATTTT
CASSYSDRGGHQPQHF
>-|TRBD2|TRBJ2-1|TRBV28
TGTGCCAGCAGTGTCACTAGCGGGAGCTCCTACAATGAGCAGTTCTTC
CASSVTSGSSYNEQFF
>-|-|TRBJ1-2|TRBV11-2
TGTGCCAGCAGCTTAGAGTCGGGAATCAACTATGGCTACACCTTC
CASSLESGINYGYTF
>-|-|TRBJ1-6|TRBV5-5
TGTGCCAGCAGCTTCGGGGTCAGCTCCTATAATTCACCCCTCCACTTT
CASSFGVSSYNSPLHF
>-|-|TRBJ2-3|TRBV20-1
TGCAGTGCTAGTCGGAGGGCCGGATTTGGAGATACGCAGTATTTT
CSASRRAGFGDTQYF
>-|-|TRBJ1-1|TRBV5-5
TGTGCCAGCAGCTTGTTCAACCAGAACAGAGAAGCTTTCTTT
CASSLFNQNREAFF
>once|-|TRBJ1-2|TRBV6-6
TGTGCCAGCCGCCCAGGCTATGGCTACACCTTC
CASRPGYGYTF
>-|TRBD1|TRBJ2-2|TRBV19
TGTGCCAGTAGTCTGGGACAGAGGAACACCGGGGAGCTGTTTTTT
CASSLGQRNTGELFF
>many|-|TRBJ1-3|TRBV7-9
TGTGCCAGCAGCTTAGGGACAGTCTCTGGAAACACCATATATTTT
CASSLGTVSGNTIYF
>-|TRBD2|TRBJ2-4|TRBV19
TGTGCCAGTAGTAGCGCCGGGACTAGCGGAACCTTTATAGCCAAAAACATTCAGTACTTC
CASSSAGTSGTFIAKNIQYF
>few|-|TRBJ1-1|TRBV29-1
TGCAGCGTTGAAATCCTTGCGGGAACTGAAGCTTTCTTT
CSVEILAGTEAFF
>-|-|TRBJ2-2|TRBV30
TGTGCCTGTAACCCCGCACCCGGGGGAGAGGTCACCGGGGAGCTGTTTTTT
CACNPAPGGEVTGELFF